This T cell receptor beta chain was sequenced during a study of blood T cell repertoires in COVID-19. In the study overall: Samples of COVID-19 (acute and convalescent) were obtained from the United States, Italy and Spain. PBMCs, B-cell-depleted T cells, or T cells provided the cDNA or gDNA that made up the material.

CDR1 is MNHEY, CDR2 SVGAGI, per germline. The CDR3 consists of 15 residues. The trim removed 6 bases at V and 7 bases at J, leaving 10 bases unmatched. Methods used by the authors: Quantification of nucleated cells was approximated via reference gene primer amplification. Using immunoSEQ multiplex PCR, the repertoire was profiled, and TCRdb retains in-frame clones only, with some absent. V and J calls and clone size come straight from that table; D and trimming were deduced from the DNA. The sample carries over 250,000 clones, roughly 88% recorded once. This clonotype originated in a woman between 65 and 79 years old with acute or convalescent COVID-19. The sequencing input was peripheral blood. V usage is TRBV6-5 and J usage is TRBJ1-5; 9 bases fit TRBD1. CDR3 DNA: TGTGCCAGCAGGACCCAACAGGGGGCGGACCAGCCCCAGCATTTT. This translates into CASRTQQGADQPQHF.